The clone carrying this TCR beta chain was counted only a few times. RNA transcripts were the source from which TCR beta CDR3 regions were amplified. Investigators did first-round RT-PCR with HTBI primers, then second-round multiplex PCR. Via MiXCR, TCRdb re-called the multiplex PCR reads, giving one row per CDR3 protein. This table holds more than 550,000 distinct CDR3 sequences, 35% to 50% found once. This record belongs to a study of Graves' ophthalmopathy and Graves' hyperthyroidism. Study overall: Samples of peripheral blood were obtained at initial diagnosis, prior to treatment of any kind.

CDR1 SGHNT and CDR2 YYREEE come from the germline V gene (reference sequence). The CDR3 spans 13 residues. The V and J ends lost 5 bases and 7 bases, in that order; junction bases with no gene match: 4. The genes are TRBV5-4 and TRBJ1-4, with 8 bases fitting TRBD1. Sequenced sample: peripheral blood. The TCR sequence derives from an adult man with Graves' ophthalmopathy. In DNA, the CDR3 is TGTGCCAGCAGTACAGGGGGTCGTGAAAAACTGTTTTTT. Protein sequence: CASSTGGREKLFF. The variable domain in full, completed from reference TRBV5-4 and TRBJ1-4, reads ETGVTQSPTHLIKTRGQQVTLRCSSQSGHNTVSWYQQALGQGPQFIFQYYREEENGRGNFPPRFSGLQFPNYSSELNVNALELDDSALYLCASSTGGREKLFFGSGTQLSVL.